These 21 T cell receptor beta chains share one sample of origin, sequenced in a study of cytomegalovirus exposure and HLA in healthy donors. 13 Jbeta primers and 60 Vbeta primers were used for the PCR. Profiling relied on immunoSEQ multiplex PCR, and the TCRdb table lists in-frame clones only, not all of them. The sample has 150,000 or so clones, 70% to 80% seen once. The sample taken for sequencing was PBMCs. The receptor set was obtained from a woman between 40 and 50 years old in good health and CMV-seronegative.

This chain links TRBV28 with TRBJ2-1; 8 bases fit TRBD2. This CDR3 spans 15 amino acids. Losses at the gene ends were 3 bases for V and 6 bases for J; bases not matched to a gene: 7. The germline CDR1 and CDR2 sequences are MDHEN and SYDVKM. For the CDR3, the DNA is TGTGCCAGCAGTTTGCCGGGACTAGAAAGCAATGAGCAGTTCTTC. This encodes CASSLPGLESNEQFF.

This chain joins TRBV2 and TRBJ1-4; D gene ambiguous. The CDR3 has 17 amino acids. The ends were cut back, 2 bases at V and 11 bases at J, with 24 bases in the middle. Looked up from germline, CDR1 is SNHLY and CDR2 is FYNNEI. The CDR3 DNA reads as TGTGCCAGCAGTGAAAGGTTGGGCCGGGAAGGGATAGAGAAACTGTTTTTT. Its protein is CASSERLGREGIEKLFF.

The gene calls are TRBV18 and TRBJ2-1; D may be TRBD1 (7 bases). The germline gives CDR1 KGHSH, CDR2 LQKENI. This CDR3 has 18 residues. Trimming removed 0 bases from V and 7 bases from J, with 22 bases in between. The CDR3: CASSPPVGGGDSQNEQFF. CDR3 bases: TGTGCCAGCTCACCACCGGTGGGAGGCGGGGACAGCCAAAATGAGCAGTTCTTC.

The sample holds a few counts of this clone. The chain links TRBV27 to TRBJ2-1, with 7 bases aligning to TRBD1. Germline CDR1 reads MNHEY; CDR2 reads SMNVEV (reference sequence). V trimming: 2 bases; J trimming: 7 bases; junction bases outside the gene matches: 14. This CDR3 is 17 amino acids long. The CDR3 here is CASSLGVGRGLRNEQFF. The CDR3 coding sequence is TGTGCCAGCAGTTTAGGGGTCGGCAGGGGGTTAAGGAATGAGCAGTTCTTC.

The chain combines TRBV29-1 with TRBJ2-7, with D maybe TRBD2 (5 bases). This CDR3 contains 12 residues. V gave up 7 bases and J gave up 6 bases, with 16 bases separating them. CDR1 and CDR2 from the germline V gene are SQVTM and ANQGSEA. CDR3 coding DNA: TGCAGCGCCGGACGGGGAATAGTCGAGCAGTACTTC. This codes for CSAGRGIVEQYF.

The V and J genes are TRBV7-2 and TRBJ2-3; TRBD2 matches at 8 bases. The CDR3 loop spans 15 amino acids. Germline loops: CDR1 SGHTA, CDR2 FQGNSA. V trimming: 5 bases; J trimming: 1 base; junction bases outside the gene matches: 5. CDR3 in amino acids: CASSPPGLGTDTQYF. As DNA, the CDR3 is TGTGCCAGCAGCCCCCCGGGACTAGGCACAGATACGCAGTATTTT.

J is TRBJ2-3 and V is TRBV30, with 8 bases aligning to TRBD2. The germline V gene encodes CDR1 GTSNPN and CDR2 SVGIG (reference sequence). The CDR3 is 16 amino acids. V shed 1 base, J shed 3 bases, and the junction held 9 bases outside the gene matches. The CDR3 protein is CAWSAGSGSWTDTQYF. As DNA, the CDR3 is TGTGCCTGGAGTGCCGGGAGCGGGAGTTGGACAGATACGCAGTATTTT.

This chain links TRBV27 with TRBJ2-7; 7 bases align to TRBD2. Germline V gene data show CDR1 as MNHEY and CDR2 as SMNVEV (reference sequence). The CDR3 has 15 residues. Unmatched junction bases numbered 4, after V lost 0 bases and J lost 2 bases. CDR3 bases: TGTGCCAGCAGTTTATCCTGGGGACTAACCTACGAGCAGTACTTC. Residues: CASSLSWGLTYEQYF.

In this sample, this clone turned up once. The V and J genes are TRBV6-1 and TRBJ1-1, with 9 bases aligning to TRBD1. Germline trimming cut 6 bases from V and 5 bases from J; bases unmatched to any gene: 10. From germline, CDR1 is MNHNS and CDR2 SASEGT. This CDR3 is 15 amino acids long. CDR3 coding DNA: TGTGCCAGCAGAACAGGGGGCGCTTGGGGGACTGAAGCTTTCTTT. Protein: CASRTGGAWGTEAFF.

The CDR3 sequence: CASSFDSSTDTQYF. In DNA, the CDR3 is TGTGCCAGCAGCTTCGACAGTAGCACAGATACGCAGTATTTT. This sequence joins TRBV5-4 and TRBJ2-3; TRBD1 is a possible D gene (5 bases). V shed 2 bases and J shed 0 bases, with 7 bases lying between them. The length of the CDR3 is 14 residues. Germline V gene lookup returns CDR1 SGHNT and CDR2 YYREEE (reference sequence).

V gene TRBV10-3 combines with J gene TRBJ2-1, with D possibly matching TRBD2 (5 bases). The germline gives CDR1 ENHRY, CDR2 SYGVKD. V gave up 11 bases and J gave up 7 bases, with 24 bases separating them. The CDR3 contains 15 residues. For the CDR3, the DNA is TGTGCCCTATCAAGGCAGCTCACAGAGGGAAATGAGCAGTTCTTC. Translated: CALSRQLTEGNEQFF.

The chain carries TRBV5-1 and TRBJ2-7, with 7 bases fitting TRBD2. CDR1 is SGHRS and CDR2 is YFSETQ in the germline V gene. The CDR3 extends over 14 amino acids. The J segment lost 2 bases and the V segment lost 5 bases, leaving 7 bases of the junction unmatched. CDR3 sequence (DNA): TGCGCCAGCAGGGATTCCGGGACTACCTACGAGCAGTACTTC. Its protein is CASRDSGTTYEQYF.

V and J are TRBV5-1 and TRBJ2-1; tentatively, D is TRBD2 (6 bases). The CDR3 has 15 amino acids. Germline loops: CDR1 SGHRS, CDR2 YFSETQ. V lost 0 bases and J lost 7, with 14 bases in between. As DNA, the CDR3 is TGCGCCAGCAGCTTGGTGTCCGGGAGAGGTAATGAGCAGTTCTTC. This sequence encodes CASSLVSGRGNEQFF.

The rearrangement links TRBV6-6 to TRBJ2-3; no clear D gene. V gave up 3 bases and J gave up 7 bases, with 8 bases separating them. CDR1 MNHNY and CDR2 SVGAGI come from the germline V gene (reference sequence). CDR3 length equals 12 residues. DNA of the CDR3: TGTGCCAGCAGTTATAAAACATATACGCAGTATTTT. Its translation: CASSYKTYTQYF.

CDR3 residues: CASSSAPLAGVETQYF. In DNA form, the CDR3 reads TGCGCCAGCAGCTCGGCCCCCTTAGCGGGGGTAGAGACCCAGTACTTC. This chain uses TRBV5-1 with TRBJ2-5; 9 bases are a match to TRBD2. CDR1 and CDR2 (germline): SGHRS, YFSETQ. V was pared by 3 bases and J by 4 bases, with 10 bases of the junction left unmatched. This CDR3 contains 16 residues. The full variable domain, with the rest looked up from reference TRBV5-1 and TRBJ2-5, is KAGVTQTPRYLIKTRGQQVTLSCSPISGHRSVSWYQQTPGQGLQFLFEYFSETQRNKGNFPGRFSGRQFSNSRSEMNVSTLELGDSALYLCASSSAPLAGVETQYFGPGTRLLVL.

The rearrangement joins TRBV5-1 to TRBJ1-2; TRBD1 aligns across 7 bases. Germline loops: CDR1 SGHRS, CDR2 YFSETQ. The V and J ends lost 0 bases and 7 bases, in that order; junction bases with no gene match: 18. This CDR3 contains 18 residues. The CDR3 DNA follows: TGCGCCAGCAGCTTGGGACAGGGTGCCAGGAAGGCTGAGGGTGGCTACACCTTC. Its translation is CASSLGQGARKAEGGYTF.

In its sample, this clone was seen a few times. The V gene is TRBV5-5, the J gene TRBJ1-1; TRBD1 might be the D (6 bases). V lost 1 base to trimming and J lost 0 bases, with 10 bases between them. Germline CDR1 is SGHKS and CDR2 is YYEKEE (reference sequence). This CDR3 contains 15 residues. CDR3 protein: CASSLIKGVNTEAFF. The CDR3 region has the DNA TGTGCCAGCAGCTTGATCAAGGGGGTGAACACTGAAGCTTTCTTT.

The chain links TRBV10-3 to TRBJ2-3; D unresolved. V gave up 6 bases and J gave up 4 bases, with 8 bases separating them. The CDR3 sequence is 12 residues long. Per germline, CDR1 ENHRY and CDR2 SYGVKD. The DNA of the CDR3 is TGTGCCATCAGCCCGACATCAGATACGCAGTATTTT. It translates to CAISPTSDTQYF.

The chain couples TRBV5-1 to TRBJ2-1; 11 positions match TRBD1. CDR1 is SGHRS, CDR2 YFSETQ, per germline. V shed 4 bases, J shed 6 bases, and the junction held 9 bases outside the gene matches. The CDR3 is made up of 16 amino acids. The chain's CDR3 is CASSPAGQGAVNEQFF. The CDR3 DNA sequence: TGCGCCAGCAGCCCGGCCGGACAGGGGGCTGTCAATGAGCAGTTCTTC.

About this clone: One end of the junction varies from germline; a read error may be responsible. The gene calls are TRBV5-6 and TRBJ2-1; 7 bases are a match to TRBD2. The germline V gene encodes CDR1 SGHDT and CDR2 YYEEEE. The CDR3 sequence is 12 residues long. DNA for the CDR3: TGTGCCAGCAGCTTGGTGTTAACCGGGGGGATCTTC. Translated: CASSLVLTGGIF.

The sample holds one count of this clone. The CDR3 carries no conserved terminal phenylalanine or tryptophan, so it likely arises from a read error. This chain joins TRBV5-6 and TRBJ1-1; a possible D gene is TRBD1 (5 bases). CDR1 is SGHDT, CDR2 YYEEEE, per germline. The V end was cut by 2 bases, the J end by 8 bases, with 7 bases between. This CDR3 region has 11 residues. CDR3 coding DNA: TGTGCCAGCAGCTTCCGGGGGGAAGCTTTCGTT. Protein sequence: CASSFRGEAFV.